Sequencing of this T cell receptor beta chain was carried out in a study of blood T cell repertoires in COVID-19. About the study: Sites across the United States, Italy and Spain contributed samples from acute and convalescent COVID-19. T cells, B-cell-depleted T cells, or PBMCs provided the cDNA or gDNA that served as material.

Germline assignment: CDR1 KGHDR and CDR2 SFDVKD. CDR3 length equals 14 residues. Trimming removed 1 base from V and 2 bases from J, with 5 bases in between. Authors' data handling: Researchers report that nucleated cell counts were estimated from reference gene primer amplification. Sequencing used immunoSEQ multiplex PCR; TCRdb keeps in-frame clones, though not all of them. That table supplies the V and J calls and clone size; D and trimming were determined from the DNA. Among 300,000 to 400,000 clones listed, approximately 88% were seen once. The chain joins TRBV24-1 to TRBJ1-5; D remains unclear. The sequenced sample consisted of peripheral blood. The sequence was collected from a woman aged 30 to 39 with COVID-19, enrolled during active disease. This CDR3 is CATSDFCGNQPQHF. The CDR3 region has the DNA TGTGCCACCAGTGATTTTTGCGGCAATCAGCCCCAGCATTTT.